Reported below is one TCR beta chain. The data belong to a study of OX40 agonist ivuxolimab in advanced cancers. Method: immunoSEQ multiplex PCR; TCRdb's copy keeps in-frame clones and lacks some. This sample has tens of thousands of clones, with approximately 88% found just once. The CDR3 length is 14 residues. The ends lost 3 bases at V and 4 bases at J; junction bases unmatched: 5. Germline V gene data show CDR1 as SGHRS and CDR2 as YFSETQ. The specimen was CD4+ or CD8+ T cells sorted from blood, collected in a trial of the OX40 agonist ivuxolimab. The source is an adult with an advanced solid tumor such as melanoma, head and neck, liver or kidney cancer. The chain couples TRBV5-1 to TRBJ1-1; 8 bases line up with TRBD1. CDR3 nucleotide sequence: TGCGCCAGCAGCTGGGGACAGGCGGGCACTGAAGCTTTCTTT. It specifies CASSWGQAGTEAFF.